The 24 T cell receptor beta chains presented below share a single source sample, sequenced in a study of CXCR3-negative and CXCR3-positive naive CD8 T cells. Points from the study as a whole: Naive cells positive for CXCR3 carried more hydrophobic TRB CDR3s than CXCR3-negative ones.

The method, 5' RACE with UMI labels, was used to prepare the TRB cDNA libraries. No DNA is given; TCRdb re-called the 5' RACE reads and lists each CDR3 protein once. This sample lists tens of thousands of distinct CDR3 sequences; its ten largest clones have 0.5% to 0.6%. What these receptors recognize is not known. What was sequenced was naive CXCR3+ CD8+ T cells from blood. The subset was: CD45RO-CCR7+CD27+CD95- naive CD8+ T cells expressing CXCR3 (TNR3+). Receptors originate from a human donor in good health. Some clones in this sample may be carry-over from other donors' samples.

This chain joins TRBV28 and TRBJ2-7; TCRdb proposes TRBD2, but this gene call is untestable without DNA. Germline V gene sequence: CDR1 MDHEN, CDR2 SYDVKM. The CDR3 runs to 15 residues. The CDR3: CASISPTRAVTEQYF.

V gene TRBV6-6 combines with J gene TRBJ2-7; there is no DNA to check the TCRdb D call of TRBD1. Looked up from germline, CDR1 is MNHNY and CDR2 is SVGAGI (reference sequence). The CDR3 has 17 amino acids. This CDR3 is CASSPPLPGQGAEEQYF.

The CDR3 here is CASSVADPMGEAFF. The gene calls are TRBV9 and TRBJ1-1. This CDR3 region has 14 residues. CDR1 and CDR2 (germline): SGDLS, YYNGEE.

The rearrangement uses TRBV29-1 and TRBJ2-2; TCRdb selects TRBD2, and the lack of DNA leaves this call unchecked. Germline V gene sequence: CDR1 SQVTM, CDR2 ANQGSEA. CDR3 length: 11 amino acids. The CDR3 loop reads CSVSRDGELFF.

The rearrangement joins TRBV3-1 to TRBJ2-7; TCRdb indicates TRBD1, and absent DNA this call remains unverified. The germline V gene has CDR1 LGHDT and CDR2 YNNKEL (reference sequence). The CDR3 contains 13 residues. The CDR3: CASSPDMSYEQYF.

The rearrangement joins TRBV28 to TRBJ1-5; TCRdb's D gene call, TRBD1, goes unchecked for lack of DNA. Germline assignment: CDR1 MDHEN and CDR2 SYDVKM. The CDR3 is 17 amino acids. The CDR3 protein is CASSLGPGGWTNQPQHF.

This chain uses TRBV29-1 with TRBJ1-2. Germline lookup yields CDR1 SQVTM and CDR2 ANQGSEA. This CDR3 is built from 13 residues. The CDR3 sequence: CSVEEGGSYGYTF.

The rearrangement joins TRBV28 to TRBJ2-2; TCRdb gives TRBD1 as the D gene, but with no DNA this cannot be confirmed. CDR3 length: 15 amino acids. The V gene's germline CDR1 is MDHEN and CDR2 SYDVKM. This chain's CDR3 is CASSLFGARTVELFF. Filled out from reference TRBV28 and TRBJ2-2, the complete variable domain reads DVKVTQSSRYLVKRTGEKVFLECVQDMDHENMFWYRQDPGLGLRLIYFSYDVKMKEKGDIPEGYSVSREKKERFSLILESASTNQTSMYLCASSLFGARTVELFFGEGSRLTVL.

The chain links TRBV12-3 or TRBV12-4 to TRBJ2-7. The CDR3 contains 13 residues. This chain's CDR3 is CASSLGTSYEQYF.

The CDR3 protein is CASIPGTDAYEQYF. The chain joins TRBV2 to TRBJ2-7; TCRdb gives TRBD1 as the D gene, but with no DNA this cannot be confirmed. This CDR3 is built from 14 residues. Germline loops: CDR1 SNHLY, CDR2 FYNNEI.

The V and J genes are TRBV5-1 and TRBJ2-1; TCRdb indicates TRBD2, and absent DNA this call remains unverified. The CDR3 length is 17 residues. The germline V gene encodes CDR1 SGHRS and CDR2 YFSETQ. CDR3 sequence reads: CASSLGTSGASYNEQFF.

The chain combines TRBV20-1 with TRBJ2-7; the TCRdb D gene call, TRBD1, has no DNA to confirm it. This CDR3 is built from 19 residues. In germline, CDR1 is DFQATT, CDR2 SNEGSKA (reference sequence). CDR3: CSARSRHTNRDSNTYEQYF.

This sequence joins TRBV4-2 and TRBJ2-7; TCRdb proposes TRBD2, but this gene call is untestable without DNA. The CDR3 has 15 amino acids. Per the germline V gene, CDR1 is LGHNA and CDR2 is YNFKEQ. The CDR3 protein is CASSRGGVATYEQYF.

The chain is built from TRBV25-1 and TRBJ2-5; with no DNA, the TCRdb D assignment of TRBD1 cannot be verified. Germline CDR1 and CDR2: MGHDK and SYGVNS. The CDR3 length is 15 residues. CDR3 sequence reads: CASSEFPGRVETQYF.

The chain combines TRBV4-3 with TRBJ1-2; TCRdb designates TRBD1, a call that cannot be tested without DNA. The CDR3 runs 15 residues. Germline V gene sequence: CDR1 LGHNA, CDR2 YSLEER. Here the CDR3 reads CASSPFLRTGDGYTF.

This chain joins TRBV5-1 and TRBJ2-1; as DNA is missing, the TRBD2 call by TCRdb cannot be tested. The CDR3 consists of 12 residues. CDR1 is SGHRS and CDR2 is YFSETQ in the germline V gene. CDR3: CASSLERNEQFF.

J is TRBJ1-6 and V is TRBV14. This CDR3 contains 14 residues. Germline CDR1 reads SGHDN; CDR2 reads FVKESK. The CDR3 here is CASSPRDYNSPLHF.

The CDR3 protein is CASSPPPDRDVLSYTF. The V gene is TRBV7-2, the J gene TRBJ1-2; TCRdb calls TRBD1, which cannot be checked without DNA. The CDR3 runs 16 residues. Germline V gene sequence: CDR1 SGHTA, CDR2 FQGNSA.

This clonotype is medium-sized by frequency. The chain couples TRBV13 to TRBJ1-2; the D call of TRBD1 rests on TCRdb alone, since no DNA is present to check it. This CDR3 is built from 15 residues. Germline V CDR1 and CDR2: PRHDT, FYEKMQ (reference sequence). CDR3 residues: CASSTGTGAFYGYTF.

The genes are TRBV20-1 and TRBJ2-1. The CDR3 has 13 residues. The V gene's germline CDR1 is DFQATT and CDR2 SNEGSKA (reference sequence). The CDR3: CSARSLAGNEQFF.

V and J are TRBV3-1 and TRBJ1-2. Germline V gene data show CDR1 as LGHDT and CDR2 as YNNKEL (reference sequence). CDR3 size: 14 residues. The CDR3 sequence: CASSQGGPDYGYTF.

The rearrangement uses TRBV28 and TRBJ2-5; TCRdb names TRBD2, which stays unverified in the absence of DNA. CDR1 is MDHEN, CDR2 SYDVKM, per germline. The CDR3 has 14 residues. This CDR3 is CASSLQGPRETQYF. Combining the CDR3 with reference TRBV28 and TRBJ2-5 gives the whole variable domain DVKVTQSSRYLVKRTGEKVFLECVQDMDHENMFWYRQDPGLGLRLIYFSYDVKMKEKGDIPEGYSVSREKKERFSLILESASTNQTSMYLCASSLQGPRETQYFGPGTRLLVL.

This CDR3 is CASGDGQNTEAFF. The chain carries TRBV9 and TRBJ1-1. Germline values: CDR1 SGDLS, CDR2 YYNGEE. This CDR3 is built from 13 residues.

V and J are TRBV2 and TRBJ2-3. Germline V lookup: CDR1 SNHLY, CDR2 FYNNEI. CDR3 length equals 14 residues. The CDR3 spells CASSGRIDTDTQYF.